This T cell receptor (beta chain) was observed in a study of tissue T cells after allogeneic stem cell transplantation. Broader study findings: Sampling depth was limited, and the cohort was small and clinically varied. Motif-based clustering found tissue-specific repertoire signatures shared across patients, though few clones were shared.

Autopsy tissues spanned esophagus to rectum, liver, skin, and lymphoid organs including spleen. TCRbeta CDR3 was sequenced at survey depth with template counts. Clones were sequenced by immunoSEQ multiplex PCR, and TCRdb holds only the in-frame ones, with some missing. The sample shows about 10,000 clones, more than 50% of them seen only once. For this clone: What it binds is not known.

The V end was cut by 7 bases, the J end by 8 bases, with 15 bases between. Germline V gene sequence: CDR1 LNHDA, CDR2 SQIVND (reference sequence). This CDR3 comprises 12 residues. The clonotype originates from a woman aged 18 to 55 with breast cancer. The chain has TRBV19 and TRBJ2-7, with D perhaps matching TRBD2 (5 bases). Specimen: tissue from the jejunum, collected at autopsy. CDR3 in DNA: TGTGCCAGTATGAGGGCCGACGGGCAGCAGTACTTC. Encoded protein: CASMRADGQQYF.